This TCR beta chain stems from a study of shared clonotypes between healthy human individuals. Whole-study results and caveats: Against clonotypes common to all four donors, non-shared ones had lower generation probabilities.

Of note for this clone: The antigen is not known.

Germline lookup yields CDR1 MNHNS and CDR2 SASEGT. The CDR3 covers 20 residues. V was pared by 2 bases and J by 4 bases, with 27 bases between. The repertoire was sequenced with immunoSEQ multiplex PCR; TCRdb's copy has only in-frame clones and lacks some. Counted here are approximately 530,000 clones, more than 95% occurring once; the ten biggest clones make up 0.05% to 0.07%. The specimen was naive CD4+ T cells sorted from blood. Subset given: CD45RA+ positively selected. The origin of this receptor is a woman in her thirties in good health. The chain is built from TRBV6-1 and TRBJ2-1, with D perhaps matching TRBD2 (5 bases). The CDR3 DNA reads as TGTGCCAGCAGTGAACCCGACGCTTGGGCGGGTGGCTCCAATTACAATGAGCAGTTCTTC. Amino acid sequence: CASSEPDAWAGGSNYNEQFF.